These 17 T cell receptor beta chains share one sample of origin, sequenced in a study of T cell responses to AZD1222 COVID-19 vaccine (dated by TCRdb to about 2021). Library preparation employed the immunoSEQ multiplex PCR assay. The source is immuneACCESS, and TCRdb retained only in-frame sequences with V and J called. Part of the clones is not carried over; for the studies checked, unresolved V genes explain less than half of this, and the remainder is unexplained. This sample comprises approximately 73,000 clones, roughly 84% of them detected only once. The ten largest clones take up approximately 9.8% of the sample. The intended sense of this specimen's time point label: baseline before first vaccination. The material sequenced was peripheral blood, taken on day 0 of AZD1222 vaccination. The receptors here all came from an adult in good health.

The chain has TRBV6-5 and TRBJ1-5; 10 bases agree with TRBD1. The CDR3 extends over 14 amino acids. Germline V gene sequence: CDR1 MNHEY, CDR2 SVGAGI. Trimming at V came to 6 bases and at J to 5 bases, leaving 4 bases not matched to a gene. DNA for the CDR3: TGTGCCAGCAGAAAGACAGGGGGCGATCAGCCCCAGCATTTT. Amino acids: CASRKTGGDQPQHF.

The gene calls are TRBV27 and TRBJ2-7; D is unresolved. The CDR3 runs 13 residues. Trimming removed 7 bases at V and 6 bases at J, with 16 bases between. The germline V gene encodes CDR1 MNHEY and CDR2 SMNVEV (reference sequence). The CDR3 DNA is TGTGCCAGCACTTCTCCTAATCTTGTCGAGCAGTACTTC. It is translated as CASTSPNLVEQYF.

In its sample, this clone was seen a few times. V and J are TRBV10-3 and TRBJ2-7, with TRBD1 matching over 10 bases. The V segment lost 4 bases and the J segment 6 bases; nucleotides outside the gene matches: 9. Germline lookup yields CDR1 ENHRY and CDR2 SYGVKD. The CDR3 covers 15 residues. For the CDR3, the DNA is TGTGCCATCAGTGGCCCGGGACAGGGGTCCAGCGAGCAGTACTTC. Translation gives CAISGPGQGSSEQYF.

The chain combines TRBV30 with TRBJ1-1; D remains ambiguous. Germline CDR1 is GTSNPN and CDR2 is SVGIG (reference sequence). This CDR3 region has 12 residues. The V end lost 2 bases, the J end lost 5 bases, and 9 bases lay between the germline ends. DNA of the CDR3: TGTGCCTGGAGTAAGGCCGGGACTGAAGCTTTCTTT. This gives the protein CAWSKAGTEAFF.

This clone was seen only a few times. The chain uses TRBV6-2 or TRBV6-3 and TRBJ2-2, with 11 bases lining up with TRBD1. The trim removed 1 base at V and 6 bases at J, leaving 7 bases unmatched. Germline lookup yields CDR1 MNHEY and CDR2 SVGEGT. This CDR3 region has 17 residues. CDR3 nucleotides: TGTGCCAGCAGTTACTTTCTCGGACAGGGGGCTTCCGGGGAGCTGTTTTTT. Its translation is CASSYFLGQGASGELFF.

Concerning this clone: At one boundary the junction diverges from the germline segment, which might be a read error. The CDR3 region is CASSGEGADF. The CDR3 bases are TGCGCCAGCAGCGGGGAGGGAGCAGATTTT. The rearrangement joins TRBV5-1 to TRBJ1-4, with D hard to call. This CDR3 contains 10 residues. Germline V gene sequence: CDR1 SGHRS, CDR2 YFSETQ.

In nucleotides, the CDR3 is TGTGCCAGCAGTTTGGTGGCGAAGCCCCAGCATTTT. This encodes CASSLVAKPQHF. V is TRBV12-3 or TRBV12-4 and J is TRBJ1-5; the D is unclear. The CDR3 loop spans 12 amino acids. V lost 3 bases to trimming and J lost 8 bases, with 8 bases between them.

This sequence joins TRBV19 and TRBJ2-7, with D perhaps given as TRBD1 or TRBD2 (5 bases each). Between the trimmed V and J ends, which lost 3 bases and 3 bases, there was a span of 12 bases. The CDR3 extends over 14 amino acids. Germline lookup yields CDR1 LNHDA and CDR2 SQIVND (reference sequence). This CDR3 is CASSIGTDFYEQYF. CDR3 sequence (DNA): TGTGCCAGTAGTATCGGGACGGACTTCTACGAGCAGTACTTC. The full variable domain, rest sourced from reference TRBV19 and TRBJ2-7, is DGGITQSPKYLFRKEGQNVTLSCEQNLNHDAMYWYRQDPGQGLRLIYYSQIVNDFQKGDIAEGYSVSREKKESFPLTVTSAQKNPTAFYLCASSIGTDFYEQYFGPGTRLTVT.

This clone occurred once. V usage is TRBV9 and J usage is TRBJ2-1; 8 nucleotides align to TRBD1. V lost 4 bases and J lost 5; bases outside the gene matches: 5. Germline V lookup: CDR1 SGDLS, CDR2 YYNGEE. The CDR3 is 14 residues long. The CDR3 sequence is CASSPGTGNNEQFF. The CDR3 nucleotides are TGTGCCAGCAGCCCAGGGACAGGTAACAATGAGCAGTTCTTC.

The V gene is TRBV19, the J gene TRBJ1-1, with D possibly TRBD1 on 6 matching bases. The CDR3 is 12 residues long. The V end was cut by 5 bases, the J end by 5 bases, with 9 bases between. Per the germline V gene, CDR1 is LNHDA and CDR2 is SQIVND (reference sequence). This CDR3 is CASSPQGTEAFF. CDR3 sequence (DNA): TGTGCCAGTAGTCCCCAGGGGACTGAAGCTTTCTTT. Supplemented by reference TRBV19 and TRBJ1-1, the full variable domain reads DGGITQSPKYLFRKEGQNVTLSCEQNLNHDAMYWYRQDPGQGLRLIYYSQIVNDFQKGDIAEGYSVSREKKESFPLTVTSAQKNPTAFYLCASSPQGTEAFFGQGTRLTVV.

The V call is TRBV6-5, the J call TRBJ2-5, with D unclear. CDR1 and CDR2 (germline): MNHEY, SVGAGI. Deletions cut 4 bases from V and 4 bases from J, with 19 bases between. The CDR3 runs 16 residues. The chain's CDR3 is CASSWNQASMGETQYF. The DNA of the CDR3 is TGTGCCAGCAGTTGGAACCAAGCTTCGATGGGAGAGACCCAGTACTTC.

This clone has more than one count but fewer than ten. V and J are TRBV20-1 and TRBJ1-1, with D tentatively TRBD1 (5 bases). V was trimmed by 1 base and J by 8 bases, leaving 8 bases between them. Germline V gene data show CDR1 as DFQATT and CDR2 as SNEGSKA (reference sequence). This CDR3 spans 11 amino acids. CDR3: CSARGQREAFF. CDR3 sequence (DNA): TGCAGTGCTAGAGGACAGCGAGAAGCTTTCTTT.

The J gene is TRBJ1-5, the V gene TRBV4-1; D remains ambiguous. The CDR3 is 14 residues long. The germline V and J ends were trimmed by 5 bases and 0 bases, with 8 bases remaining between them. In germline, CDR1 is MGHRA, CDR2 YSYEKL. The CDR3 DNA is TGCGCCAGCAGCTTGACCCATAGCAATCAGCCCCAGCATTTT. Its protein product is CASSLTHSNQPQHF.

The J gene is TRBJ1-5, the V gene TRBV4-1; D perhaps matches TRBD1 (6 bases). The CDR3 is 13 amino acids. Germline V gene data show CDR1 as MGHRA and CDR2 as YSYEKL. V was cut by 6 bases and J by 3 bases, with 9 bases left in between. The CDR3 region is CASSRDTNQPQHF. CDR3 sequence (DNA): TGCGCCAGCAGTCGGGACACCAATCAGCCCCAGCATTTT.

The chain joins TRBV14 to TRBJ2-7, with a weak D call TRBD1 (5 bases). The CDR3 covers 14 residues. The germline V gene has CDR1 SGHDN and CDR2 FVKESK. V was shortened by 5 bases and J by 1 base, with 12 bases between the two germline ends. As DNA, the CDR3 is TGTGCCAGCAGCAGACAGATAGGTTCCTACGAGCAGTACTTC. It codes for CASSRQIGSYEQYF. Looking up the rest from reference TRBV14 and TRBJ2-7 gives the full variable domain: EAGVTQFPSHSVIEKGQTVTLRCDPISGHDNLYWYRRVMGKEIKFLLHFVKESKQDESGMPNNRFLAERTGGTYSTLKVQPAELEDSGVYFCASSRQIGSYEQYFGPGTRLTVT.

This chain connects TRBV11-2 to TRBJ1-2; no clear D gene. The length of the CDR3 is 14 residues. Per germline, CDR1 SGHAT and CDR2 FQNNGV. V was cut by 0 bases and J by 8 bases, with 13 bases left in between. The CDR3 loop reads CASSLDVAVRGYTF. CDR3 nucleotide sequence: TGTGCCAGCAGCTTAGATGTGGCAGTGCGGGGCTACACCTTC.

This clone was observed a single time. The chain has TRBV9 and TRBJ2-3, with D possibly matching TRBD2 (6 bases). The CDR3 is 17 residues long. Germline CDR1 is SGDLS and CDR2 is YYNGEE. The ends were cut back, 3 bases at V and 3 bases at J, with 20 bases in the middle. DNA of the CDR3: TGTGCCAGCAGCGCTCAACGGGGAGCGGGCCGGACAGATACGCAGTATTTT. This translates into CASSAQRGAGRTDTQYF.